The T cell receptor (beta chain) described here comes from a study of blood T cell repertoires in COVID-19. The repertoire was sequenced with immunoSEQ multiplex PCR; TCRdb's copy has only in-frame clones and lacks some. The sample holds approximately 180,000 clones, more than 75% seen once. This clone has more than one count but fewer than ten. The sample taken for sequencing was peripheral blood. The TCR sequence derives from a woman in her sixties or seventies with acute or convalescent COVID-19.

DNA for the CDR3: TGTGCCAGTAGTCAAGGACAGAGGGAGCAGTACTTC. Protein sequence: CASSQGQREQYF. The gene calls are TRBV19 and TRBJ2-7, with a tentative D call TRBD1 (6 bases). Looked up from germline, CDR1 is LNHDA and CDR2 is SQIVND (reference sequence). The CDR3 sequence is 12 residues long. Trimming pared 5 bases from V and 7 bases from J, leaving 12 bases between.